The 13 T cell receptor beta chains in this list originate from one sample, sequenced in a study of blood T cell repertoires in COVID-19. Assay used: immunoSEQ multiplex PCR; TCRdb lists only in-frame clones, some missing. This sample has a few hundred thousand clones; 80% to 90% occur once, and the top ten carry approximately 3%. Sequencing input: peripheral blood. The receptors come from a woman aged 25 to 39 with COVID-19, enrolled during active disease.

This sequence joins TRBV7-8 and TRBJ2-2, with 8 bases lining up with TRBD2. Looked up from germline, CDR1 is SGHVS and CDR2 is FQNEAQ. V gave up 1 base and J gave up 3 bases; unmatched junction bases: 4. The CDR3 has 16 residues. The CDR3 DNA sequence: TGTGCCAGCAGCTTAGATCCTAGCGGGCACACCGGGGAGCTGTTTTTT. This encodes CASSLDPSGHTGELFF.

The V gene is TRBV6-4, the J gene TRBJ2-1; no reliable D call. CDR3 length: 13 residues. Germline CDR1 reads MRHNA; CDR2 reads SNTAGT. V was shortened by 0 bases and J by 6 bases, with 6 bases between the two germline ends. The CDR3 is CASSDSMANEQFF. The CDR3 bases are TGTGCCAGCAGTGACTCGATGGCCAATGAGCAGTTCTTC.

As concerns this clone: The sample holds other DNA sequences that translate to the same CDR3. This sequence joins TRBV7-2 and TRBJ2-5; D call uncertain. CDR3 length: 14 residues. Trimming stripped 1 base from V and 5 bases from J, with 11 bases between. CDR1 SGHTA and CDR2 FQGNSA come from the germline V gene. The CDR3 DNA is TGTGCCAGCAGCTTAGGAGGCAGCGCGGAGACCCAGTACTTC. This encodes CASSLGGSAETQYF.

This chain links TRBV5-6 with TRBJ1-6; D is ambiguous. This CDR3 region has 14 residues. Germline-derived CDR1 and CDR2 are SGHDT and YYEEEE. V was clipped by 4 bases and J by 6 bases, with 11 bases between them. The CDR3 loop reads CASSGRQSNSPLHF. The CDR3 bases are TGTGCCAGCAGCGGGAGACAATCTAATTCACCCCTCCACTTT.

V and J are TRBV7-2 and TRBJ2-3; D gene uncertain. V lost 6 bases to trimming and J lost 4 bases, with 5 bases between them. The CDR3 has 11 residues. The germline CDR1 and CDR2 sequences are SGHTA and FQGNSA. The CDR3 region has the DNA TGTGCCAGCAGGCTAGCAGATACGCAGTATTTT. Residues: CASRLADTQYF. Full variable domain (rest looked up from reference TRBV7-2 and TRBJ2-3): GAGVSQSPSNKVTEKGKDVELRCDPISGHTALYWYRQSLGQGLEFLIYFQGNSAPDKSGLPSDRFSAERTGGSVSTLTIQRTQQEDSAVYLCASRLADTQYFGPGTRLTVL.

This clone came up once. The chain combines TRBV10-2 with TRBJ1-1; D is possibly TRBD1 (5 bases). Trimming shortened V by 7 bases and J by 4 bases, and 25 bases separated the two germline ends. The germline CDR1 and CDR2 sequences are WSHSY and SAAADI. CDR3 length equals 17 residues. CDR3 protein: CASKPSRGKAGGTEAFF. The CDR3 DNA sequence: TGCGCCAGCAAACCCTCAAGAGGAAAGGCGGGGGGCACTGAAGCTTTCTTT.

This chain uses TRBV19 with TRBJ1-5; TRBD1 matches at 7 bases. The CDR3 totals 17 residues. CDR1 is LNHDA, CDR2 SQIVND, per germline (reference sequence). V gave up 0 bases and J gave up 0 bases; unmatched junction bases: 5. DNA for the CDR3: TGTGCCAGTAGTATAGATCGCACAGGGGCTAGCAATCAGCCCCAGCATTTT. Its translation: CASSIDRTGASNQPQHF.

This chain uses TRBV6-1 with TRBJ2-4; a weak D match, TRBD1 (6 bases). Trimming cost V 1 base and J 0 bases, with 16 bases left between them. CDR1 and CDR2 (germline): MNHNS, SASEGT. The CDR3 has 18 amino acids. CDR3 coding DNA: TGTGCCAGCAGTGAAGAGAACCCGGGACAAAAAGCCAAAAACATTCAGTACTTC. This codes for CASSEENPGQKAKNIQYF.

The V and J genes are TRBV30 and TRBJ1-6, with a tentative D call TRBD1 (5 bases). The V gene's germline CDR1 is GTSNPN and CDR2 SVGIG (reference sequence). The CDR3 length is 10 residues. With 5 bases removed from V and 15 bases from J, the gap between germline ends came to 11 bases. CDR3 amino acids: CAWGHVLLHF. CDR3 sequence (DNA): TGTGCCTGGGGACATGTTCTCCTCCACTTT.

The chain uses TRBV6-4 and TRBJ1-3, with D possibly being TRBD1 (5 bases). This CDR3 is built from 15 residues. The V gene's germline CDR1 is MRHNA and CDR2 SNTAGT. With 6 bases removed from V and 0 bases from J, the gap between germline ends came to 12 bases. The CDR3 region has the DNA TGTGCCAGCAGGGGGGGACCCTTCTCTGGAAACACCATATATTTT. Translated: CASRGGPFSGNTIYF.

The chain has TRBV4-1 and TRBJ2-7, with D uncertain. The germline V gene has CDR1 MGHRA and CDR2 YSYEKL. Trimming cost V 4 bases and J 2 bases, with 18 bases left between them. The CDR3 has 16 residues. This CDR3 reads CASSPTQSHHPYEQYV. CDR3 bases: TGCGCCAGCAGCCCAACACAGAGCCACCATCCCTACGAGCAGTACGTC.

The J gene is TRBJ2-7, the V gene TRBV4-3; possibly TRBD2 for D (5 bases). V was pared by 0 bases and J by 3 bases, with 6 bases between. Germline V gene data show CDR1 as LGHNA and CDR2 as YSLEER. The CDR3 covers 13 residues. For the CDR3, the DNA is TGCGCCAGCAGCCAAGAACGGGGCTACGAGCAGTACTTC. Protein sequence: CASSQERGYEQYF.

This sequence joins TRBV13 and TRBJ2-1; 8 nucleotides agree with TRBD2. CDR3 length: 15 residues. Germline values: CDR1 PRHDT, CDR2 FYEKMQ (reference sequence). With V trimmed by 4 bases and J by 2 bases, 4 bases remained unmatched. CDR3 loop: CASSWGSGTYNEQFF. Here the CDR3 DNA reads TGTGCCAGCAGCTGGGGTAGCGGGACCTACAATGAGCAGTTCTTC.